This paragraph reports one T cell receptor beta chain. Antigen unknown. The data are from a study of T cell repertoires in ileal Crohn's disease. In the study overall: Surgery for a complication: stricturing in roughly 61%, penetrating in about 39%.

Study results and limitations: Clonal expansions were more frequent in active smokers than non-smokers at surgery.

TCRB immunosequencing input was roughly 500 nanograms of biopsy DNA per sample. Here immunoSEQ multiplex PCR was the method, and the copy in TCRdb shows in-frame clones only, minus some. Among about 14,000 clones listed, approximately 81% were seen once. The sequenced sample consisted of ileal tissue. This clonotype originated in an adult with Crohn's disease.

CDR3 DNA: TGTGCCAGCAGTAATACAGGGGGCTATCAGCCCCAGCATTTT. Translated, it gives CASSNTGGYQPQHF. This rearrangement joins TRBV2 to TRBJ1-5, with TRBD1 matching over 9 bases. CDR3 length: 14 amino acids. Germline loops: CDR1 SNHLY, CDR2 FYNNEI. The trim removed 5 bases at V and 5 bases at J, leaving 4 bases unmatched.